This paragraph reports one TCR beta chain. Its target antigen remains unknown. The junction departs from the called germline gene at one end, perhaps through a read error. Total RNA and DNA were co-extracted without cell sorting from 20-30 mg of bulk tissue using the AllPrep DNA/RNA mini kit. Between November 2015 and March 2016, roughly five patients in China with histopathologically diagnosed primary liver carcinoma had their tumors surgically resected. At the time of sampling, the patients had chronic HBV infection and had not received any treatment. Five spatially separated regions were sampled from each tumor: the superior, inferior, left-lateral and right-lateral poles, plus the tumor centre. More than 80% viable tumor cells were found by histology in every tumor sample. Fresh tumor and adjacent tissue pieces were bisected, with one half stored in RNAlater at -80 degrees C and the other half sent for histology.

A constant-region primer and ProtoScript II reverse transcriptase were used to reverse-transcribe TCRbeta-specific cDNA from around 480 ng total RNA. Three nested multiplex PCR rounds, following a slightly modified ARM-PCR procedure, were used to build the TCRbeta libraries. The first two PCR rounds used multiplex TRBV1-TRBV30 forward primers with a Cbeta reverse primer, each for approximately 10 cycles. Sample barcodes and Illumina adapters were attached in a final 25-cycle PCR using Deep VentR polymerase. Before sequencing, amplicons between 200 and 500 bp were purified from gel using a QIAquick gel extraction kit. An Illumina HiSeq 2500 was used to sequence the TCRbeta amplicons with 250-bp paired-end reads. On the authors' methods: Quality trimming of reads was performed with Trimmomatic v0.33, and paired reads were merged with FLASH v1.2.11 so that full CDR3 sequences could be recovered. V, D and J germline segments were assigned to the rearranged TCRbeta sequences by MiGEC v1.2.1b. VDJtools v1.0.0 computed clonotype statistics and Shannon-Wiener diversity indices. To cut down on sampling bias, every analysis after diversity analysis relied on just the 250 most abundant clonotypes from each sample. TCRdb handled the public reads itself, with Q25 trimming in fastp and clone calling in MiXCR, and kept productive beta chains. Identical CDR3 proteins give one entry, which carries the most common genes and DNA. TCRdb, rather than the study authors, made the V and J calls. A total of approximately 76,000 distinct CDR3 sequences appear in this sample, about two thirds of them only once. The ten top clones hold roughly 15% of the sample.

In the germline V gene (reference sequence), CDR1 corresponds to SGHKS and CDR2 to YYEKEE. Including cysteine and phenylalanine, the CDR3 has 15 amino acids. This entry keeps only the CDR3 DNA: 45 bases, framed from base 1. The record originates from a study of tumor-infiltrating lymphocytes in primary liver carcinoma (dated by TCRdb to 2015 to 2018). Regarding the research as a whole: Of the five patients, three men and two women aged 30 to 69 years, four had hepatocellular carcinoma and one had combined HCC and intrahepatic cholangiocarcinoma. The tumors of the five patients were staged as T1-T3 N0M0, with maximum diameters ranging from about 4 to 11 cm. Each sample produced about 3.5 to 8 million productive TCRbeta reads, and read depth showed no significant difference between tissue types. Across five regions of each liver tumor, along with adjacent normal tissue and blood, the study brought together TCRbeta repertoire sequencing, expression microarrays and whole-exome sequencing. A total of 35 or so specimens from 5 patients underwent TCRbeta repertoire sequencing, comprising around 25 tumor regions, 5 adjacent noncancerous liver tissues and 5 peripheral blood samples. To link TCRbeta repertoire diversity with the local molecular phenotype, the approximately 24 tumor region samples were profiled using Agilent mRNA microarrays. Repertoires from technical replicates were highly reproducible, with mean shared-clone rates roughly 0.9 and correlation coefficients above 0.98.

Study-wide findings and limitations: Because the samples were bulk and unsorted, CD4+ and CD8+ T cell repertoires could not be compared. Because sequencing covered only the TCR beta chain and unpaired alpha chains were not captured, true repertoire diversity is likely underestimated. Only roughly 8-25% of top clones appeared in all five regions of a tumor, which suggests that tumor-infiltrating T cells are spatially heterogeneous. Only a few patients were included in the study, and the authors note that the findings should be validated in a larger study. Repertoire overlap was higher between tumor regions (mean roughly 35%) than tumor-adjacent (around 17%) or tumor-blood (approximately 14%) pairs, consistent with antigen-driven expansion. The top 250 clones accounted for a significantly greater share of the repertoire in tumors than in blood (p = 0.039).

The chain links TRBV5-5 with TRBJ2-5; TRBD2 might be the D gene, on 5 matching bases. The TCR was taken from a woman aged 55-69 years with primary liver carcinoma and hepatitis B virus infection. The specimen sequenced was liver tumor tissue from sampling region 4. Reading the label with the study, this specimen's cell subset or site is: tumor region T4, right-lateral pole. At the DNA level, the sequence is TGTGTCAGCAGCTTTGGACTCATGATCCAAGAGACCCAATACTTC. It encodes CVSSFGLMIQETQYF. Supplemented by the reference TRBV5-5 and TRBJ2-5 proteins around the CDR3, the complete variable domain is DAGVTQSPTHLIKTRGQQVTLRCSPISGHKSVSWYQQVLGQGPQFIFQYYEKEERGRGNFPDRFSARQFPNYSSELNVNALLLGDSALYLCVSSFGLMIQETQYFGPGTRLLVL.